One T cell receptor beta chain is described in this entry. As yet, its antigen is unknown. This table comes from immunoSEQ multiplex PCR, and its TCRdb copy is limited to in-frame clones, with some not included. In the table there are tens of thousands of clones, roughly 78% of which are singletons. Germline trimming cut 4 bases from V and 5 bases from J; bases unmatched to any gene: 3. CDR1 is MGHDK, CDR2 SYGVNS, per germline. The CDR3 runs 15 residues. The record originates from a study of graft-versus-host responses after intestinal transplantation. Study-level points and caveats: Recipient marrow contained GvH clones, some of which appeared first in ileum or blood. Within allografts, high graft-versus-host to host-versus-graft clonal ratios were seen among patients with graft-donor T cell macrochimerism.

This chain joins TRBV25-1 and TRBJ2-5, with TRBD2 matching 14 bases. The receptor was derived from a human donor who was the organ donor for an intestinal transplant. Source: unstimulated CD8+ T cells sorted from spleen or lymph node cells, taken before transplant. CDR3 sequence reads: CASSVGLAGGETQYF. The CDR3 DNA is TGTGCCAGCAGTGTAGGACTAGCGGGAGGTGAGACCCAGTACTTC.